Listed below are T cell receptor beta chains from one sample, sequenced in a study of cytomegalovirus exposure and HLA in healthy donors. Produced via immunoSEQ multiplex PCR; TCRdb's table is partial and in-frame only. The sample contains a few hundred thousand clones, about 74% of which appear only once. The sample consisted of PBMCs. The source is a woman aged 30 to 39 in good health and CMV-seronegative. CDR3s include the opening cysteine and the closing phenylalanine or tryptophan. Fields, in order: D gene, V gene, J gene, clone size, CDR3 protein, CDR3 DNA. D genes are given only for firm matches. A clone size is listed for some rows: how often the clone was seen (once, few, many), or a class if it is expanded.

>NA|TRBV29-1|TRBJ1-2|once
CSVVVTDYGYTF
TGCAGCGTTGTAGTAACGGACTATGGCTACACCTTC
>NA|TRBV5-1|TRBJ2-3|NA
CASSLFSSDTQYF
TGCGCCAGCAGCTTGTTCAGTTCAGATACGCAGTATTTT
>NA|TRBV9|TRBJ1-5|once
CASSVDGGNQPQHF
TGTGCCAGCAGCGTAGATGGCGGGAATCAGCCCCAGCATTTT
>TRBD1|TRBV2|TRBJ2-5|NA
CASSRTGGKATQYF
TGTGCCAGCAGTCGGACAGGGGGGAAAGCGACCCAGTACTTC
>NA|TRBV10-2|TRBJ1-5|NA
CASSGKITGQPQHF
TGCGCCAGCAGTGGAAAAATCACGGGTCAGCCCCAGCATTTT
>TRBD2|TRBV12-5|TRBJ2-7|few
CASGPRGASYEQYF
TGTGCTAGTGGTCCGCGGGGGGCCTCCTACGAGCAGTACTTC
>NA|TRBV19|TRBJ2-7|NA
CASSTGPDNPYEQYF
TGTGCCAGTAGTACAGGCCCGGACAACCCCTACGAGCAGTACTTC
>NA|TRBV30|TRBJ1-1|NA
CARSETVKTEAFF
TGTGCCCGGAGCGAGACAGTGAAAACTGAAGCTTTCTTT
>TRBD1|TRBV6-5|TRBJ1-1|NA
CASSRGQWNTEAFF
TGTGCCAGCAGCCGGGGACAGTGGAACACTGAAGCTTTCTTT
>NA|TRBV21-1|TRBJ1-1|NA
CASSIRTGTDTEAFF
TGTGCCAGCAGCATTCGGACAGGGACAGACACTGAAGCTTTCTTT
>NA|TRBV2|TRBJ1-1|NA
CASSEERNTEAFF
TGTGCCAGCAGTGAAGAGAGAAACACTGAAGCTTTCTTT
>NA|TRBV7-9|TRBJ2-3|NA
CASSFGTATSGDTQYF
TGTGCCAGCAGCTTCGGGACAGCGACTAGTGGAGATACGCAGTATTTT
>NA|TRBV7-9|TRBJ2-7|NA
CASSTYTEKKDEQYF
TGTGCCAGCAGCACCTACACGGAGAAAAAGGACGAGCAGTACTTC
>TRBD2|TRBV5-1|TRBJ2-2|NA
CASSLTSGRALGTGELFF
TGCGCCAGCAGCTTAACTAGCGGGAGGGCCTTAGGCACCGGGGAGCTGTTTTTT
>NA|TRBV2|TRBJ2-7|once
CASLTDTSYEQYF
TGTGCCAGCTTAACGGACACCTCCTACGAGCAGTACTTC
>NA|TRBV30|TRBJ2-7|once
CAWSTGRDNEQYF
TGTGCCTGGAGTACAGGCCGGGACAACGAGCAGTACTTC
>NA|TRBV30|TRBJ2-2|NA
CAWAKGAKTGELFF
TGTGCCTGGGCCAAAGGGGCCAAAACCGGGGAGCTGTTTTTT
>NA|TRBV6-1|TRBJ1-1|NA
CAGGGDSYMNTEAFF
TGTGCCGGGGGAGGAGACTCCTACATGAACACTGAAGCTTTCTTT
>NA|TRBV2|TRBJ1-6|once
CASSEKGAYNSPLHF
TGTGCCAGCAGTGAAAAGGGGGCCTATAATTCACCCCTCCACTTT
>NA|TRBV4-1|TRBJ1-4|NA
CASSQVFSVEGNEKLFF
TGCGCCAGCAGCCAGGTCTTCAGTGTGGAGGGGAATGAAAAACTGTTTTTT
>TRBD2|TRBV5-1|TRBJ2-1|NA
CASSLDGRAAYNEQFF
TGCGCCAGCAGCTTGGACGGGAGGGCCGCTTACAATGAGCAGTTCTTC
>TRBD1|TRBV2|TRBJ1-4|NA
CASSLYGTGASNEKLFF
TGTGCCAGCAGCCTTTACGGGACAGGGGCGTCTAATGAAAAACTGTTTTTT